Listed below are T cell receptor beta chains from one sample, sequenced in a study of STAT3 mutations in large granular lymphocyte leukemia. TCRdb's table, derived via immunoSEQ multiplex PCR, lists solely in-frame clones and lacks some. The repertoire holds several thousand clones, 80% to 85% seen once, with under 85% in the top ten. What was sequenced was peripheral blood mononuclear cells. The source is a man aged 40-55 years with T-cell large granular lymphocyte leukemia. Some clones in this sample may be carry-over from other donors' samples. Each CDR3 is given with its conserved first and last residue. The D gene is left open where the match is weak. Not all rows give a size; the values are once, few, many and, for expanded clones, a class.

CASSPPMGTGRVNNEQFF | TGTGCCAGCTCACCACCGATGGGAACAGGCAGGGTGAACAATGAGCAGTTCTTC | TRBV18 | NA | NA | TRBJ2-1
CAWSLGGYYGYTF | TGTGCCTGGAGCCTAGGGGGTTACTATGGCTACACCTTC | TRBV30 | NA | NA | TRBJ1-2
CASSPPRVPTEAFF | TGTGCCAGCTCACCACCGCGGGTCCCCACTGAAGCTTTCTTT | TRBV18 | few | NA | TRBJ1-1
CASSPTGEYGYTF | TGTGCCAGCTCACCTACAGGGGAGTATGGCTACACCTTC | TRBV18 | NA | TRBD1 | TRBJ1-2
CASSQGQERSPLHF | TGTGCCAGCAGCCAGGGACAAGAGAGATCACCCCTCCACTTT | TRBV14 | NA | NA | TRBJ1-6
CASTRGLSNQPQHF | TGTGCCAGCACCCGAGGACTCAGCAATCAGCCCCAGCATTTT | TRBV5-6 | NA | NA | TRBJ1-5
CASRPTGASGNTIYF | TGCGCCAGCAGACCGACAGGGGCCTCTGGAAACACCATATATTTT | TRBV5-1 | NA | TRBD1 | TRBJ1-3
CASSPGLAGYNEQFF | TGTGCCAGCAGCCCGGGACTAGCGGGCTACAATGAGCAGTTCTTC | TRBV13 | NA | TRBD2 | TRBJ2-1
CAWSHKGARGGEQFF | TGTGCCTGGAGCCACAAGGGGGCACGGGGGGGTGAGCAGTTCTTC | TRBV30 | NA | NA | TRBJ2-1
CASSLAGAPENEQYF | TGCGCCAGCAGCTTGGCCGGGGCCCCTGAGAACGAGCAGTACTTC | TRBV5-1 | NA | NA | TRBJ2-7
CSVVRGRTEAFF | TGCAGCGTTGTGAGGGGGAGAACTGAAGCTTTCTTT | TRBV29-1 | NA | NA | TRBJ1-1
CASSPVQGRYGYTF | TGTGCCAGCAGTCCTGTACAGGGGAGGTATGGCTACACCTTC | TRBV27 | NA | TRBD1 | TRBJ1-2
CASSPSGGNEQFF | TGTGCCAGCTCACCCAGCGGGGGTAATGAGCAGTTCTTC | TRBV18 | once | TRBD2 | TRBJ2-1